One sample yielded the 15 T cell receptor beta chains listed below, sequenced in a study of blood T cells in healthy people across ages. Primers used in a second PCR of about 6 to 12 cycles were a sample-barcoded 5' primer and a J-beta primer mix. TCRdb redid the calling of the 5' RACE reads with MiXCR, one entry per CDR3 protein. The sample has about 1.7 million distinct CDR3 sequences; 28% are singletons. Sequencing was carried out using blood. These receptors were obtained from a woman under 40 in good health.

This clonotype was observed at least ten times. The V gene is TRBV20-1, the J gene TRBJ2-4, with 7 bases identical to TRBD2. V gave up 2 bases and J gave up 0 bases; unmatched junction bases: 4. CDR1 DFQATT and CDR2 SNEGSKA come from the germline V gene (reference sequence). The CDR3 totals 15 residues. The CDR3 nucleotides read TGCAGTGCTAGAAACGCGGGGGAAGCCAAAAACATTCAGTACTTC. Its translation: CSARNAGEAKNIQYF.

This clonotype was counted a few times. This sequence joins TRBV20-1 and TRBJ2-2, with D perhaps TRBD1 or TRBD2 (5 bases each). The CDR3 contains 13 residues. From germline, CDR1 is DFQATT and CDR2 SNEGSKA (reference sequence). V lost 3 bases to trimming and J lost 6 bases, with 11 bases between them. CDR3 coding DNA: TGCAGTGCTAGCAGTTGGGGGTCCGGGGAGCTGTTTTTT. Translating gives CSASSWGSGELFF.

The sample holds a few counts of this clonotype. The gene calls are TRBV20-1 and TRBJ1-2; maybe TRBD1 (6 bases). V lost 5 bases and J lost 3, with 13 bases in between. CDR3 size: 13 residues. CDR1 is DFQATT and CDR2 is SNEGSKA in the germline V gene (reference sequence). The CDR3 sequence: CSAPTGGYYGYTF. The CDR3 DNA reads as TGCAGTGCTCCGACAGGAGGCTACTATGGCTACACCTTC.

This clonotype was found many times. The chain uses TRBV9 and TRBJ2-7, with D possibly TRBD2 on 6 matching bases. Trimming took off 3 bases at V and 6 bases at J, with 10 bases between the two ends. The CDR3 is 12 amino acids. The germline gives CDR1 SGDLS, CDR2 YYNGEE. The CDR3 spells CASSDGGVEQYF. The CDR3 nucleotides are TGTGCCAGCAGCGACGGCGGGGTCGAGCAGTACTTC.

Note on this clonotype: The junction shows a germline mismatch at one end, possibly a read error. The chain has TRBV4-3 and TRBJ1-1; tentatively, D is TRBD1 (6 bases). CDR1 and CDR2 (germline): LGHNA, YSLEER. The CDR3 length is 14 residues. This CDR3 is CAISPGAGRTEAFF. CDR3 nucleotide sequence: TGCGCCATCAGCCCGGGGGCAGGGCGGACTGAAGCTTTCTTT.

This clonotype was seen only a few times. The J gene is TRBJ2-3, the V gene TRBV20-1, with 9 positions matching TRBD2. CDR3 length equals 16 residues. Germline CDR1 is DFQATT and CDR2 is SNEGSKA (reference sequence). The ends lost 6 bases at V and 2 bases at J; junction bases unmatched: 12. In nucleotides, the CDR3 is TGCAGTGCAACCCGAGGGCTAGCGGGGACCACAGATACGCAGTATTTT. This sequence encodes CSATRGLAGTTDTQYF.

V and J are TRBV7-6 and TRBJ2-5, with TRBD1 matching 10 bases. The V gene's germline CDR1 is SGHVS and CDR2 FNYEAQ. This CDR3 is built from 11 residues. Unmatched junction bases numbered 1, after V lost 2 bases and J lost 13 bases. This CDR3 reads CASSLWDRGYF. The CDR3 DNA follows: TGTGCCAGCAGCTTATGGGACAGGGGGTACTTC.

This clonotype was detected only a few times. This chain uses TRBV5-1 with TRBJ2-1, with 7 bases lining up with TRBD2. The CDR3 spans 15 residues. V lost 4 bases and J lost 2; bases outside the gene matches: 6. Germline V CDR1 and CDR2: SGHRS, YFSETQ. The CDR3 reads CASSSGVVAYNEQFF. For the CDR3, the DNA is TGCGCCAGCAGCAGCGGGGTAGTAGCCTACAATGAGCAGTTCTTC.

To note about this clonotype: Relative to the germline gene, one junction end is altered; a read error may explain this. The V and J genes are TRBV5-1 and TRBJ2-3; unclear D gene. The CDR3 covers 13 residues. Per germline, CDR1 SGHRS and CDR2 YFSETQ. CDR3 protein: CASSSSLTDTQYF. The CDR3 DNA reads as TGTGCCAGCAGCTCCTCCTTAACAGATACGCAGTATTTT.

Many counts were recorded for this clonotype. V gene TRBV6-2 or TRBV6-3 combines with J gene TRBJ1-2; D ambiguous. Trimming took 6 bases from V and 3 from J, leaving 14 bases between them. Germline loops: CDR1 MNHEY, CDR2 SVGEGT. CDR3 length: 14 residues. The CDR3 is CASSLPNGYYGYTF. CDR3 coding DNA: TGTGCCAGCAGCCTTCCTAACGGATACTATGGCTACACCTTC.

This clonotype has at least ten counts. The chain carries TRBV5-1 and TRBJ2-1; no definite D call. The CDR3 covers 16 residues. Deletions cut 0 bases from V and 0 bases from J, with 10 bases between. Germline assignment: CDR1 SGHRS and CDR2 YFSETQ. CDR3 region: CASSLEQVSSYNEQFF. CDR3 nucleotides: TGCGCCAGCAGCTTGGAACAAGTAAGCTCCTACAATGAGCAGTTCTTC.

V and J are TRBV3-1 and TRBJ2-7, with D perhaps matching TRBD1 (6 bases). The CDR3 spans 14 residues. The germline gives CDR1 LGHDT, CDR2 YNNKEL (reference sequence). The ends were cut back, 1 base at V and 5 bases at J, with 12 bases in the middle. The CDR3 sequence: CASSQGTESDEQYF. CDR3 in DNA: TGTGCCAGCAGCCAAGGGACAGAGTCGGACGAGCAGTACTTC.

This clonotype showed up just a few times. A read error may explain this, as a much larger clone is one base away. This sequence joins TRBV7-8 and TRBJ2-7; TRBD2 matches at 9 bases. Germline V gene sequence: CDR1 SGHVS, CDR2 FQNEAQ. The V gene end was trimmed by 3 bases and the J gene end by 2 bases; junction bases not matched to a gene: 2. This CDR3 contains 14 residues. The CDR3 nucleotides are TGTGCCAGCAGCTTTGCTAGCGGGGCCTACGAGCAGTACTTC. As protein: CASSFASGAYEQYF.

The rearrangement joins TRBV18 to TRBJ2-7, with D perhaps matching TRBD2 (5 bases). The CDR3 length is 15 residues. Trimming cost V 3 bases and J 0 bases, with 12 bases left between them. Per germline, CDR1 KGHSH and CDR2 LQKENI. CDR3 in DNA: TGTGCCAGCTCACCGGGAGCGGAGCTCTCCTACGAGCAGTACTTC. Its protein is CASSPGAELSYEQYF.

There are a few counts of this clonotype. The chain is built from TRBV12-3 or TRBV12-4 and TRBJ1-5; maybe TRBD1 (5 bases). CDR3 length: 14 amino acids. V was trimmed by 6 bases and J by 0 bases, leaving 9 bases between them. This chain's CDR3 is CASRDNYSNQPQHF. The DNA for the CDR3 is TGTGCCAGCAGGGACAATTATAGCAATCAGCCCCAGCATTTT.